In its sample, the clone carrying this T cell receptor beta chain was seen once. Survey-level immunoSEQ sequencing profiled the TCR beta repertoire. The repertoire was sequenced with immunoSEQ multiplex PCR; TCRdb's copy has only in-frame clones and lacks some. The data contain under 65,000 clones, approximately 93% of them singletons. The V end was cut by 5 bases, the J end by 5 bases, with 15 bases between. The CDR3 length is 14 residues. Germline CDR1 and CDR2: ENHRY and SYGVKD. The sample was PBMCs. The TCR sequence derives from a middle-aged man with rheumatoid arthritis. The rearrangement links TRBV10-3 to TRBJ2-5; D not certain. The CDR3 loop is CAISNSSGGETQYF. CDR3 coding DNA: TGTGCCATCAGTAACTCGTCGGGTGGGGAGACCCAGTACTTC.